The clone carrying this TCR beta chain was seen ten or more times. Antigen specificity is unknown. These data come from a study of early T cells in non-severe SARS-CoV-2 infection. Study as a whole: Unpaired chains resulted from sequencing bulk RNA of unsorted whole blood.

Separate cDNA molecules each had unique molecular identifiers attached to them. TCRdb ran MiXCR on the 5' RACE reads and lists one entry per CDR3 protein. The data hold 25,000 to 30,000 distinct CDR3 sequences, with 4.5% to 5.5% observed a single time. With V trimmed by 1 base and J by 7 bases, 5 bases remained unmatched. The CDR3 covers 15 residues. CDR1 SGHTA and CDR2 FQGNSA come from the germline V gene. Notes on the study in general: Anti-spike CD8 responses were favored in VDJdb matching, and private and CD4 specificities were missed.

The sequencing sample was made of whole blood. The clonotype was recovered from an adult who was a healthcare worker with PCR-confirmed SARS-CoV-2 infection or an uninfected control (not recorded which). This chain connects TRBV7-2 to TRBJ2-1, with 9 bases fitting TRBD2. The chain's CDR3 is CASSLGLAGSNEQFF. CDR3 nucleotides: TGTGCCAGCAGCTTAGGGCTAGCGGGGTCGAATGAGCAGTTCTTC.